Listed here are 19 T cell receptor beta chains from one sample, sequenced in a study of T cell repertoires in cytomegalovirus infection. One entry per CDR3 protein, called by TCRdb with MiXCR from the reads. The sample holds around 190,000 distinct CDR3 sequences, around 14% seen once. What was sequenced was PBMCs. Receptor source: a human donor in good health (CMV status not recorded). Some clones in this sample may be carry-over from other donors' samples.

The chain links TRBV29-1 to TRBJ2-6; D is uncertain. CDR1 SQVTM and CDR2 ANQGSEA come from the germline V gene. With 2 bases removed from V and 0 bases from J, the gap between germline ends came to 8 bases. This CDR3 spans 15 amino acids. The CDR3, as DNA: TGCAGCGTTGAACTGGGAAGCTCTGGGGCCAACGTCCTGACTTTC. Amino acids: CSVELGSSGANVLTF.

This clonotype came up many times. The chain recombines TRBV10-1 with TRBJ2-3, with 8 bases identical to TRBD2. The trim removed 2 bases at V and 2 bases at J, leaving 3 bases unmatched. Germline V gene lookup returns CDR1 WNHNN and CDR2 SYGVQD (reference sequence). CDR3 size: 15 residues. In DNA, the CDR3 is TGCGCCAGCAGTGAGACAGCGGGGGTCACAGATACGCAGTATTTT. It encodes CASSETAGVTDTQYF.

This clonotype was detected ten times or more. CDR3 sequence (DNA): TGTGCCAGCAGCTTAGCCAGCTACAATGAGCAGTTCTTC. It is translated as CASSLASYNEQFF. The rearrangement joins TRBV7-8 to TRBJ2-1; D not resolved. Trimming took off 0 bases at V and 3 bases at J, with 3 bases between the two ends. Germline values: CDR1 SGHVS, CDR2 FQNEAQ. The CDR3 has 13 residues.

Only a few counts were recorded for this clonotype. This chain links TRBV11-2 with TRBJ2-3, with 7 nucleotides matching TRBD2. V dropped 5 bases and J dropped 3; count of bases not matched to a gene: 11. Germline CDR1 SGHAT, CDR2 FQNNGV. The CDR3 runs 16 residues. Written as DNA, the CDR3 is TGTGCCAGCAGCCGCCTAGCGGTCTTGGGGACAGATACGCAGTATTTT. This gives the protein CASSRLAVLGTDTQYF.

This clonotype was counted a single time. As the CDR3 is not closed by the conserved phenylalanine or tryptophan, this likely results from a read error. No DNA is shown, since the ends of the CDR3 on it are uncertain; the CDR3 is the one TCRdb lists. This rearrangement joins TRBV28 to TRBJ1-1; TRBD1 reflects the table's D call only, with no check against the DNA. The CDR3 region is 14 residues in length, termini included. Per the germline V gene, CDR1 is MDHEN and CDR2 is SYDVKM. CDR3 sequence reads: CASSLPGDGTEAGS.

This clonotype came up many times. CDR3 nucleotides: TGTGCCAGCAGCTTAGTAGCAGGGGGGGCCTCAAACAATGAGCAGTTCTTC. Amino acid sequence: CASSLVAGGASNNEQFF. The rearrangement joins TRBV7-2 to TRBJ2-1; D is tentatively TRBD1 or TRBD2 (7 bases each). Trimming pared 1 base from V and 5 bases from J, leaving 18 bases between. This CDR3 has 17 residues. In germline, CDR1 is SGHTA, CDR2 FQGNSA. Filled out from reference TRBV7-2 and TRBJ2-1, the complete variable domain reads GAGVSQSPSNKVTEKGKDVELRCDPISGHTALYWYRQSLGQGLEFLIYFQGNSAPDKSGLPSDRFSAERTGGSVSTLTIQRTQQEDSAVYLCASSLVAGGASNNEQFFGPGTRLTVL.

This clonotype was observed many times. This CDR3 reads CASSLTIDNEQFF. The CDR3 DNA reads as TGTGCCAGCAGCTTAACGATAGACAATGAGCAGTTCTTC. The V and J genes are TRBV7-3 and TRBJ2-1; D not resolved. With 0 bases removed from V and 5 bases from J, the gap between germline ends came to 5 bases. Germline CDR1 and CDR2: SGHTA and FQGTGA. This CDR3 comprises 13 residues.

This clonotype has a count of ten or more. The chain is built from TRBV11-2 and TRBJ2-7; no reliable D call. The CDR3 covers 13 residues. Trimming took 8 bases from V and 3 from J, leaving 14 bases between them. Germline V gene data show CDR1 as SGHAT and CDR2 as FQNNGV. CDR3 in DNA: TGTGCCAGCTCTAGGGAATTCCTCTACGAGCAGTACTTC. As protein: CASSREFLYEQYF.

This clonotype has a count of ten or more. The chain is built from TRBV7-2 and TRBJ2-7; 9 positions match TRBD1. The CDR3 spans 16 residues. Germline loops: CDR1 SGHTA, CDR2 FQGNSA. V dropped 1 base and J dropped 2; count of bases not matched to a gene: 6. The CDR3 spells CASSLVGGQGAYEQYF. CDR3 coding DNA: TGTGCCAGCAGCTTAGTAGGGGGACAGGGCGCCTACGAGCAGTACTTC.

The sample holds a few counts of this clonotype. V gene TRBV20-1 combines with J gene TRBJ2-1; D possibly corresponds to TRBD2 (6 bases). The CDR3 sequence is 13 residues long. CDR1 and CDR2 from the germline V gene are DFQATT and SNEGSKA (reference sequence). V lost 5 bases and J 6 bases, leaving 14 bases between the germline ends. This CDR3 is CSASRLARNEQFF. The CDR3 DNA is TGCAGTGCTTCCCGCCTAGCGCGCAATGAGCAGTTCTTC.

This clonotype has more than one count but fewer than ten. V gene TRBV5-6 combines with J gene TRBJ2-7; D unclear. CDR1 is SGHDT, CDR2 YYEEEE, per germline. V was pared by 0 bases and J by 1 base, with 8 bases between. CDR3 length equals 14 residues. This chain's CDR3 is CASSLAGRSYEQYF. The CDR3 DNA reads as TGTGCCAGCAGCTTGGCCGGCCGATCCTACGAGCAGTACTTC.

This clonotype came up many times. This chain connects TRBV7-2 to TRBJ1-1; D might be TRBD1 (6 bases). Trimming removed 5 bases at V and 6 bases at J, with 13 bases between. CDR1 SGHTA and CDR2 FQGNSA come from the germline V gene. The CDR3 has 13 amino acids. The CDR3 DNA follows: TGTGCCAGCAGCACTAGGACAGCCCCTGAAGCTTTCTTT. The encoded protein is CASSTRTAPEAFF.

This clonotype was counted at least ten times. V is TRBV6-5 and J is TRBJ1-1, with D uncertain. Germline CDR1 reads MNHEY; CDR2 reads SVGAGI. The CDR3 has 14 residues. Trimming stripped 0 bases from V and 0 bases from J, with 5 bases between. The CDR3 region has the DNA TGTGCCAGCAGTTACTCTCGCTTGAACACTGAAGCTTTCTTT. It specifies CASSYSRLNTEAFF.

There are many counts of this clonotype. The chain links TRBV7-2 to TRBJ1-5, with TRBD1 matching over 9 bases. The CDR3 spans 14 residues. Unmatched junction bases numbered 3, after V lost 5 bases and J lost 4 bases. CDR1 is SGHTA, CDR2 FQGNSA, per germline. CDR3 loop: CASSRGQGNQPQHF. The CDR3 DNA reads TGTGCCAGCAGCCGGGGACAGGGAAATCAGCCCCAGCATTTT.

The V and J genes are TRBV20-1 and TRBJ2-1, with D uncertain. V lost 8 bases to trimming and J lost 1 base, with 6 bases between them. From germline, CDR1 is DFQATT and CDR2 SNEGSKA (reference sequence). The CDR3 spans 11 residues. In nucleotides, the CDR3 is TGCAGTCAAGGTTCCTACAATGAGCAGTTCTTC. As protein: CSQGSYNEQFF.

This clonotype was picked up many times. The CDR3 nucleotides read TGTGCCAGCAGCTTAGGACAGGTCTTGTATAGCAATCAGCCCCAGCATTTT. Translating it yields CASSLGQVLYSNQPQHF. V usage is TRBV7-2 and J usage is TRBJ1-5; a weak D match, TRBD1 (6 bases). V was cut by 1 base and J by 0 bases, with 13 bases left in between. Germline-derived CDR1 and CDR2 are SGHTA and FQGNSA. The CDR3 totals 17 residues.

This clonotype was seen a handful of times. The chain uses TRBV7-2 and TRBJ1-5; D gene ambiguous. V was trimmed by 3 bases and J by 2 bases, leaving 5 bases between them. This CDR3 contains 13 residues. In germline, CDR1 is SGHTA, CDR2 FQGNSA. The CDR3 coding sequence is TGTGCCAGCAGCTTCTTAGGCAATCAGCCCCAGCATTTT. It is translated as CASSFLGNQPQHF.

There are many counts of this clonotype. The rearrangement joins TRBV25-1 to TRBJ1-1, with 9 bases matching TRBD1. After removal of 8 bases from V and 1 base from J, the junction contained 8 bases not matched to a gene. CDR3 length: 15 amino acids. Germline V lookup: CDR1 MGHDK, CDR2 SYGVNS. The CDR3 is CASWGQGEGNTEAFF. Here the CDR3 DNA reads TGTGCCAGCTGGGGACAGGGAGAAGGGAACACTGAAGCTTTCTTT.

The V call is TRBV6-6, the J call TRBJ1-5; D unresolved. The CDR3 is 13 amino acids. Germline CDR1 MNHNY, CDR2 SVGAGI (reference sequence). V was pared by 6 bases and J by 10 bases, with 16 bases between. This chain's CDR3 is CASSFQQTGPQHF. CDR3 bases: TGTGCCAGCAGCTTTCAACAAACCGGACCCCAGCATTTT.